The 15 T cell receptor beta chains below come from one sample, sequenced in a study of blood T cell repertoires in COVID-19. Repertoires were generated with immunoSEQ multiplex PCR, while TCRdb's copy carries only in-frame clones and drops some. The table has under 250,000 clones, 70% to 90% seen once. Sequencing used peripheral blood. These receptors all stem from a woman between 65 and 79 years old with active or convalescent COVID-19.

The chain recombines TRBV6-5 with TRBJ2-3; the D gene is possibly TRBD2 (6 bases). The germline V gene encodes CDR1 MNHEY and CDR2 SVGAGI. CDR3 length: 14 amino acids. Trimming cost V 6 bases and J 3 bases, with 13 bases left between them. CDR3 region: CASRRTTKTDTQYF. The CDR3 bases are TGTGCCAGCAGAAGGACTACCAAGACAGATACGCAGTATTTT.

This sequence joins TRBV19 and TRBJ1-5, with D unresolved. Looked up from germline, CDR1 is LNHDA and CDR2 is SQIVND (reference sequence). CDR3 length: 15 residues. V gave up 6 bases and J gave up 4 bases, with 16 bases separating them. CDR3 sequence (DNA): TGTGCCAGTAGCGGGAACCACTTTGATAATCAGCCCCAGCATTTT. Encoded protein: CASSGNHFDNQPQHF.

The chain is built from TRBV15 and TRBJ1-3; D is undetermined. Trimming removed 0 bases from V and 0 bases from J, with 9 bases in between. The CDR3 extends over 16 amino acids. CDR1 and CDR2 (germline): LNHNV, YYDKDF (reference sequence). The CDR3 DNA reads TGTGCCACCAGCAGAGACTCCATGAGCTCTGGAAACACCATATATTTT. Translation gives CATSRDSMSSGNTIYF.

J is TRBJ2-3 and V is TRBV4-2; D might be TRBD2 (6 bases). The CDR3 extends over 14 amino acids. Trimming removed 2 bases from V and 14 bases from J, with 20 bases in between. Germline CDR1 and CDR2: LGHNA and YNFKEQ. Here the CDR3 DNA reads TGTGCCAGCAGCCAAAACCTACTAGCTGAGACATTGTATTTT. It encodes CASSQNLLAETLYF.

The V gene is TRBV11-2, the J gene TRBJ1-6; tentative D call: TRBD1 (5 bases). This CDR3 has 13 residues. Germline V gene sequence: CDR1 SGHAT, CDR2 FQNNGV. V was pared by 5 bases and J by 10 bases, with 12 bases between. The CDR3 here is CASSTGGYSPLHF. In DNA, the CDR3 is TGTGCCAGCAGCACCGGGGGGTACTCACCCCTCCACTTT.

The chain has TRBV12-5 and TRBJ1-1; the match to TRBD1 covers 7 bases. The CDR3 spans 13 residues. V shed 4 bases and J 8 bases; nucleotides not matched to a gene: 7. Germline V lookup: CDR1 LGHNT, CDR2 FRNRAP. The CDR3 loop is CASGWDSQVEAFF. For the CDR3, the DNA is TGTGCTAGTGGTTGGGACAGCCAAGTCGAAGCTTTCTTT.

The chain combines TRBV6-5 with TRBJ1-6, with 8 bases that match TRBD1. Germline V gene data show CDR1 as MNHEY and CDR2 as SVGAGI. The J segment lost 8 bases and the V segment lost 7 bases, leaving 7 bases of the junction unmatched. The CDR3 extends over 14 amino acids. The chain's CDR3 is CASNPTGVDSPLHF. CDR3 coding DNA: TGTGCCAGCAACCCGACAGGGGTTGATTCACCCCTCCACTTT.

The chain recombines TRBV18 with TRBJ2-3; D is uncertain. From germline, CDR1 is KGHSH and CDR2 LQKENI. V was cut by 6 bases and J by 5 bases, with 12 bases left in between. CDR3 length: 13 residues. The CDR3 region is CASSQLAGDTQYF. CDR3 in DNA: TGTGCCAGCTCTCAACTCGCCGGAGATACGCAGTATTTT.

The chain joins TRBV7-2 to TRBJ1-5; D might be TRBD1 (5 bases). The CDR3 sequence is 15 residues long. Germline-derived CDR1 and CDR2 are SGHTA and FQGNSA. The germline V and J ends were trimmed by 1 base and 0 bases, with 7 bases remaining between them. The CDR3 DNA follows: TGTGCCAGCAGCTTAGGACAGTTTAGCAATCAGCCCCAGCATTTT. This encodes CASSLGQFSNQPQHF.

The chain links TRBV7-9 to TRBJ1-1, with a tentative D call TRBD1 (6 bases). The CDR3 is 14 residues long. Germline V gene data show CDR1 as SEHNR and CDR2 as FQNEAQ (reference sequence). V gave up 8 bases and J gave up 4 bases, with 17 bases separating them. CDR3 in DNA: TGTGCCAGCGTCTATACGGGGGGGCGCACTGAAGCTTTCTTT. Amino acids: CASVYTGGRTEAFF.

The chain links TRBV5-4 to TRBJ1-2, with 8 bases that match TRBD1. Germline CDR1 SGHNT, CDR2 YYREEE (reference sequence). The CDR3 length is 14 residues. V dropped 6 bases and J dropped 6; count of bases not matched to a gene: 10. CDR3 loop: CASNPDRVINGYTF. The DNA of the CDR3 is TGTGCCAGCAACCCGGACAGGGTGATCAATGGCTACACCTTC. Looking up the rest from reference TRBV5-4 and TRBJ1-2 gives the full variable domain: ETGVTQSPTHLIKTRGQQVTLRCSSQSGHNTVSWYQQALGQGPQFIFQYYREEENGRGNFPPRFSGLQFPNYSSELNVNALELDDSALYLCASNPDRVINGYTFGSGTRLTVV.

The V call is TRBV7-8, the J call TRBJ1-1; D is unclear. Germline V lookup: CDR1 SGHVS, CDR2 FQNEAQ. The CDR3 is 14 amino acids. Trimming removed 5 bases from V and 1 base from J, with 11 bases in between. Here the CDR3 DNA reads TGTGCCAGCAGCCTCCTAGTCGGGAACACTGAAGCTTTCTTT. Translating it yields CASSLLVGNTEAFF.

The chain has TRBV29-1 and TRBJ2-7, with 11 bases lining up with TRBD1. The CDR3 covers 15 residues. J lost 4 bases, V lost 4 bases, and 9 bases had no gene match. CDR1 and CDR2 from the germline V gene are SQVTM and ANQGSEA. For the CDR3, the DNA is TGCAGCGTTGTAAAAGGGACAGGGGGAATTTACGAGCAGTACTTC. It is translated as CSVVKGTGGIYEQYF.

The chain carries TRBV7-9 and TRBJ2-3; a weak D match, TRBD2 (7 bases). Germline-derived CDR1 and CDR2 are SEHNR and FQNEAQ (reference sequence). V lost 5 bases and J lost 6, with 12 bases in between. The CDR3 contains 13 residues. The CDR3 coding sequence is TGTGCCAGCAGCCGGGGGGCACACGATACGCAGTATTTT. Protein sequence: CASSRGAHDTQYF. Supplemented by reference TRBV7-9 and TRBJ2-3, the full variable domain reads DTGVSQNPRHKITKRGQNVTFRCDPISEHNRLYWYRQTLGQGPEFLTYFQNEAQLEKSRLLSDRFSAERPKGSFSTLEIQRTEQGDSAMYLCASSRGAHDTQYFGPGTRLTVL.

This rearrangement joins TRBV18 to TRBJ2-2; 8 nucleotides match TRBD2. Germline values: CDR1 KGHSH, CDR2 LQKENI. V lost 1 base, J lost 3 bases, and 4 bases stayed unmatched. The CDR3 totals 16 residues. Here the CDR3 reads CASSPRAGADTGELFF. CDR3 coding DNA: TGTGCCAGCTCACCACGAGCGGGGGCCGACACCGGGGAGCTGTTTTTT.